A selection of T cell receptor beta chains follows, all from one sample in a study of cytomegalovirus exposure and HLA in healthy donors. Measured with immunoSEQ multiplex PCR; TCRdb has only the in-frame clones, and not every one. There are about 82,000 clones in the sample; over 75% occur only once, and 2.5% to 4% lies in the top ten. Sequenced: PBMCs. The receptors originated from a man aged 50-60 years in good health and CMV-seronegative. The CDR3 runs from the conserved cysteine through the conserved F or W. Fields, in order: V gene, J gene, D gene, clone size, CDR3 DNA, CDR3 protein. The D gene is left open where the match is weak. Expanded clones are given a class, and other clones once, few, many or no size at all.

>TRBV7-2|TRBJ2-1|.|.
TGTGCCAGCAGCACATACAATGAGCAGTTCTTC
CASSTYNEQFF
>TRBV15|TRBJ1-6|.|once
TGTGCCACCAGCAGAGAATCGGGGTCTCCACCCCTCCACTTT
CATSRESGSPPLHF
>TRBV28|TRBJ1-6|TRBD1|.
TGTGCCAGCAGGATCAACAGGGGTTCACCCCTCCACTTT
CASRINRGSPLHF
>TRBV27|TRBJ1-3|TRBD1|once
TGTGCCAGCAGTTTTCGGACAGGGGCAAACACCATATATTTT
CASSFRTGANTIYF
>TRBV4-2|TRBJ1-6|TRBD1|.
TGTGCCAGCAGCCAATTACCAGACAGGGGGAATTCACCCCTCCACTTT
CASSQLPDRGNSPLHF
>TRBV6-6|TRBJ1-1|.|.
TGTGCCAGCAAATCCTCCACTGAAGCTTTCTTT
CASKSSTEAFF
>TRBV10-3|TRBJ1-2|.|once
TGTGCCATCAGTGGGACTAGCGGAAGAAGGACGGACTATGGCTACACCTTC
CAISGTSGRRTDYGYTF
>TRBV10-1|TRBJ1-1|.|.
TGCGCCAGGGTAGGGGGGGAAAGGGAAGCTTTCTTT
CARVGGEREAFF
>TRBV6-5|TRBJ2-3|TRBD1|.
TGTGCCAGCAAAGGGGGCAAGTATACGCAGTATTTT
CASKGGKYTQYF
>TRBV28|TRBJ2-2|TRBD1|.
TGTGCCAGCAGTTTGGGAGCCGCCGGGACAGGGAGGAGACTGTTTTTT
CASSLGAAGTGRRLFF
>TRBV5-6|TRBJ2-6|.|few
TGTGCCAGCAGCTTGGTGGTTTTGAGTGGGGCCAACGTCCTGACTTTC
CASSLVVLSGANVLTF
>TRBV7-9|TRBJ2-3|TRBD2|.
TGTGCCAGCAGCCCAACTAGCGGGGGGCCCACAGATACGCAGTATTTT
CASSPTSGGPTDTQYF
>TRBV7-6|TRBJ2-3|TRBD2|.
TGTGCCAGCAGCTTAGTCCCCAGCGGGGGGGTTTCTAGCACAGATACGCAGTATTTT
CASSLVPSGGVSSTDTQYF
>TRBV19|TRBJ2-3|.|.
TGTGCCAGTAGTAGCGGTTTCACAGATACGCAGTATTTT
CASSSGFTDTQYF
>TRBV29-1|TRBJ1-2|.|.
TGCAGCGTTGAAGATCGCTCAGTCTATGGCTACACCTTC
CSVEDRSVYGYTF
>TRBV30|TRBJ2-3|TRBD1|.
TGTGCCTGGAGTGCCAGGGGGCCACCACCAGATACGCAGTATTTT
CAWSARGPPPDTQYF
>TRBV14|TRBJ2-7|.|once
TGTGCCAGCAGTTCGGGAGTGTACGAGCAGTACTTC
CASSSGVYEQYF
>TRBV4-3|TRBJ1-5|TRBD1|.
TGCGCCAGCAGCCAGGGACAGGATCAGCCCCAGCATTTT
CASSQGQDQPQHF
>TRBV28|TRBJ2-5|TRBD1|once
TGTGCCAGCAGTTCCCTACAACAGGGGCAAGAGACCCAGTACTTC
CASSSLQQGQETQYF
>TRBV5-1|TRBJ2-7|.|.
TGCGCCAGCAGAGGGGTGGGTCGTTACGAGCAGTACTTC
CASRGVGRYEQYF
>TRBV10-3|TRBJ2-2|.|.
TGTGCCATCAGTGGGGAGGCAGGGCGAAACACCGGGGAGCTGTTTTTT
CAISGEAGRNTGELFF
>TRBV19|TRBJ2-2|TRBD1|.
TGTGCCAGCAAACCGGGACAGGGTGCCACCGGGGAGCTGTTTTTT
CASKPGQGATGELFF
>TRBV7-9|TRBJ1-5|.|.
TGTGCCAGCAGCTTAGGAGATAGTAGGGGGTTTGGCAATCAGCCCCAGCATTTT
CASSLGDSRGFGNQPQHF
>TRBV4-2|TRBJ1-6|.|.
TGTGCCAGCAGCCAAGAGGTCCCGGTGAGCTCCTATAATTCACCCCTCCACTTT
CASSQEVPVSSYNSPLHF
>TRBV7-2|TRBJ2-1|TRBD1|.
TGTGCCAGCAGACCCGGGACAGGGGAGAATGAGCAGTTCTTC
CASRPGTGENEQFF
>TRBV9|TRBJ2-3|.|.
TGTGCCAGCAGCGTCGCGTCGATCACAGATACGCAGTATTTT
CASSVASITDTQYF
>TRBV18|TRBJ1-1|.|.
TGTGCCAGCTCAACCGACAGGAACACTGAAGCTTTCTTT
CASSTDRNTEAFF
>TRBV6-5|TRBJ2-2|.|.
TGTGCCAGCTGTTGGGGGGTTGGGACCGGGGAGCTGTTTTTT
CASCWGVGTGELFF
>TRBV19|TRBJ1-5|.|.
TGTGCCAGTAGTAAGCAGGGCTATCAGCCCCAGCATTTT
CASSKQGYQPQHF
>TRBV9|TRBJ2-1|.|.
TGTGCCAGCAGCGTAGAGCGGGTGAGCTCCTACAATGAGCAGTTCTTC
CASSVERVSSYNEQFF
>TRBV5-1|TRBJ2-7|.|.
TGCGCCAGCAGCGTCAGGGGGGTCGAGCAGTACTTC
CASSVRGVEQYF
>TRBV6-6|TRBJ2-7|TRBD1|.
TGTGCCAGCAGTTACAGCTGGACAGGGGGCAGGGAGCAGTACTTC
CASSYSWTGGREQYF
>TRBV6-6|TRBJ2-1|.|.
TGTGCCAGCAGTCCCGGTCTTCCTAGCTCCTACAATGAGCAGTTCTTC
CASSPGLPSSYNEQFF
>TRBV4-1|TRBJ2-2|.|.
TGCGCCAGCAGCCAAGTATGGCAGAAGGAGCTGTTTTTT
CASSQVWQKELFF
>TRBV2|TRBJ2-1|TRBD1|.
TGTGCCAGCAACCGAAGAACAGGGGTAGGGTTCAATGAGCAGTTCTTC
CASNRRTGVGFNEQFF
>TRBV4-1|TRBJ2-7|TRBD1|.
TGCGCCAGCAGCCGACAGGGGGCTAACGAGCAGTACTTC
CASSRQGANEQYF
>TRBV29-1|TRBJ1-2|TRBD1|.
TGCAGCGTCGACAGGGGGCTGGGCTACACCTTC
CSVDRGLGYTF
>TRBV7-9|TRBJ2-1|TRBD2|.
TGTGCCAGCAGCTTAGCTAGCGGGGGGGATCGGGGTGAGCAGTTCTTC
CASSLASGGDRGEQFF
>TRBV9|TRBJ2-3|TRBD1|.
TGTGCCAGCAGCGTATCCGGGACAGGCGGTGTGGATACGCAGTATTTT
CASSVSGTGGVDTQYF
>TRBV21-1|TRBJ2-7|.|.
TGTGCCAGCAGCAAACCCACCAAGGGAGAGGAACCCTACGAGCAGTACTTC
CASSKPTKGEEPYEQYF
>TRBV7-2|TRBJ1-5|.|.
TGTGCCAGCAGCTTAGCAGTCGGTCGGGGGGATCAGCCCCAGCATTTT
CASSLAVGRGDQPQHF
>TRBV2|TRBJ2-1|TRBD1|.
TGTGCCAGCAGGGGACAGGGTAGCTTAAGCAATGAGCAGTTCTTC
CASRGQGSLSNEQFF
>TRBV20-1|TRBJ1-1|.|once
TGCAGTGCTAGCTCTGACACTGAAGCTTTCTTT
CSASSDTEAFF
>TRBV7-9|TRBJ2-1|TRBD1|.
TGTGCCAGCAGCTTAAGGGACAGGGGTTCAGGTGAGCAGTTCTTC
CASSLRDRGSGEQFF
>TRBV5-1|TRBJ2-3|.|.
TGCGCCAGCAGCTTGCAAGGGGTTCCAGATACGCAGTATTTT
CASSLQGVPDTQYF
>TRBV6-4|TRBJ2-2|.|.
TGTGCCACCCAGGAAGGACAGGGGGAGCTGTTTTTT
CATQEGQGELFF
>TRBV6-5|TRBJ2-7|.|.
TGTGCCAGCAGTCGACAGTCCCATACCTACGAGCAGTACTTC
CASSRQSHTYEQYF
>TRBV2|TRBJ2-7|.|.
TGTGCCAGCAGGCGGCCACTACCGGGGAACGAGCAGTACTTC
CASRRPLPGNEQYF
>TRBV6-6|TRBJ1-2|TRBD1|.
TGTGCCAGCAGTTACTCGACAGGGGTCTATGGCTACACCTTC
CASSYSTGVYGYTF
>TRBV19|TRBJ2-7|TRBD1|.
TGTGCCAGTACCCTTCACGGGACAGGGGCTTACGAGCAGTACTTC
CASTLHGTGAYEQYF
>TRBV6-5|TRBJ2-5|.|.
TGTGCCAGCAGTTCCGGGGGGCACCAAGAGACCCAGTACTTC
CASSSGGHQETQYF
>TRBV7-6|TRBJ2-7|TRBD2|.
TGTGCCAGCAGACCTAGCGGGGGGGCCGGGGAGCAGTACTTC
CASRPSGGAGEQYF